Given below is one TCR beta chain in context. The ends were cut back, 2 bases at V and 8 bases at J, with 9 bases in the middle. The CDR3 spans 12 residues. Germline V lookup: CDR1 SGHDN, CDR2 FVKESK. This sample was included in a study of blood T cell repertoires in COVID-19. Study context: Material from acute and convalescent COVID-19 was sourced from the United States, Italy and Spain. PBMCs, B-cell-depleted T cells, or T cells provided the cDNA or gDNA that made up the material.

Original processing notes: Estimates of nucleated cell counts were drawn from the amplification of reference gene primers. Libraries were prepared by immunoSEQ multiplex PCR; TCRdb keeps only in-frame clonotypes and omits some of them. That table furnishes V, J and clone size, whereas the DNA furnished D and trimming. The sample consists of over 200,000 clones, over 75% of them appearing once. The chain uses TRBV14 and TRBJ1-2; maybe TRBD1 (6 bases). This TCR derives from a woman in her 40s with acute or convalescent COVID-19. The sample was peripheral blood. CDR3 nucleotides: TGTGCCAGCAGCCAAACAGGGTTAGGCTACACCTTC. It specifies CASSQTGLGYTF.